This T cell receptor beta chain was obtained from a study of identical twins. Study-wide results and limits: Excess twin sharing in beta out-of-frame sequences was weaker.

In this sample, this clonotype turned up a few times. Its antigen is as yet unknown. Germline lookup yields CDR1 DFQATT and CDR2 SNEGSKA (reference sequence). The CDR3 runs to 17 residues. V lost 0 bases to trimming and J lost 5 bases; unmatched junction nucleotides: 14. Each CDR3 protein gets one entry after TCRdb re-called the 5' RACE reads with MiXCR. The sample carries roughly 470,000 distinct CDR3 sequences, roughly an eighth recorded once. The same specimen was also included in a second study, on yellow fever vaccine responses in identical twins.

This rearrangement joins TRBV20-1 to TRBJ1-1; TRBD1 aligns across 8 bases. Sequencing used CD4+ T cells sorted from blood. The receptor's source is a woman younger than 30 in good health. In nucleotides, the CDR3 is TGCAGTGCTAGAGATGCATTGCTGGGGACAGGTTTAACTGAAGCTTTCTTT. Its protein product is CSARDALLGTGLTEAFF.